This TCR beta chain stems from a study of T cell repertoires in cytomegalovirus infection (dated by TCRdb to between 2019 and 2020). Concerning the study at large: Recently identified HLA-C-restricted CMV epitopes, whose presentation resists viral immunomodulation, were targeted by peptide stimulations together with well-studied HLA-B-restricted epitopes. Donor HLA type was relevant to the analysis, as public TCR beta signatures indicated carriage of CMV infection together with the matching HLA type.

In light of the paper, this sample's treatment or condition label describes: in vitro stimulation with specific CMV peptide epitopes to enrich CMV-specific T cells. In regard to this clonotype: The antigen it binds to is not known. Per-base qualities were not stored, and no clone one base away is much larger.

Summary of the overall study and its limitations: Carriers of CMV infection plus the relevant HLA type were discriminated by the cumulative frequency of public TCR beta family members in the study cohort and in an independent approximately 360-donor cohort. The ex vivo response was dominated by HLA-C-restricted CMV-specific TCR beta clonotypes, which also provided the single most frequent clonotype in two of eight donors.

The instrument given in TCRdb is Illumina HiSeq 1500. TCRdb trimmed the raw reads at Q25, called clones with MiXCR and kept productive beta chains. When rows share a CDR3 protein, they turn into one entry using the most common DNA and genes. Present in this sample are about 920,000 distinct CDR3 sequences, about 33% of which were seen just once. The ten largest account for around an eighth of the sample. Its CDR3 holds 12 amino acids, cysteine through phenylalanine. Only the CDR3 DNA stays, 36 bases, in frame from base 1. The V end gives up 6 bases and the J end 6 bases, leaving 1 base in the junction not matched to a gene. Taken from the germline V gene, the CDR1 and CDR2 loops are MNHGY and SAAAGT.

The chain joins TRBV6-8 to TRBJ1-1, with 10 central nucleotides matching TRBD1. This TCR came from a human donor in good health (CMV status not recorded). Some clones in this sample may be carry-over from other donors' samples. Material: cultured CD8+ T cells from PBMCs, obtained from culture after CMV antigen stimulation. The CDR3 region has the sequence CASSGTGAEAFF. The DNA sequence is TGTGCCAGCAGCGGGACAGGGGCTGAAGCTTTCTTT.